This T cell receptor (beta chain) was obtained from a study of OX40 agonist ivuxolimab in advanced cancers. Study at large: A male proportion of just over 80% was recorded, with mean age 60 years and range about 20 to 90.

Germline V lookup: CDR1 PRHDT, CDR2 FYEKMQ (reference sequence). V dropped 1 base and J dropped 8 bases, with 19 bases sitting between them. The CDR3 consists of 16 residues. Worth noting for this clone: Its antigen is still unknown.

The data were produced by immunoSEQ multiplex PCR, yet TCRdb's version contains in-frame clones alone and is incomplete. The top ten hold approximately 23% of the sample, which has 50,000 or so clones, roughly 91% seen once. General observations from the study: CD8+ T cells averaged more expanded clones than CD4+. In the 0.1-3.0 mg/kg groups, partial responders showed among the lowest expansion.

Sequences were derived from CD4+ or CD8+ T cells sorted from blood, sampled in a trial of the OX40 agonist ivuxolimab. This sequence originates from an adult with an advanced solid tumor such as melanoma, head and neck, liver or kidney cancer. The rearrangement links TRBV13 to TRBJ2-3; possibly TRBD1 for D (8 bases). The CDR3 DNA sequence: TGTGCCAGCAGCTTAGCCCGCGGACAGGGAGGGGGTACGCAGTATTTT. Amino acid sequence: CASSLARGQGGGTQYF.